The 24 T cell receptor beta chains below all came from one sample that was sequenced in a study of T-cell reconstitution after alpha-beta-depleted transplantation in children. Preparation of the TCRbeta library was carried out with unique molecular identifiers. One entry per CDR3 protein results from TCRdb running MiXCR on the PCR reads. The sample has around 120,000 distinct CDR3 sequences; about 21% are singletons. The sequencing used PBMCs, mostly from graft donor cells, collected 180 days after TCRalphabeta/CD19-depleted stem cell transplant. These TCRs come from a male patient between 2 and 15 years old who had a stem cell transplant for chronic granulomatous disease, so the T cells may come from the graft donor.

The chain joins TRBV10-3 to TRBJ1-1; the D is unclear. Per germline, CDR1 ENHRY and CDR2 SYGVKD. V was trimmed by 9 bases and J by 1 base, leaving 12 bases between them. CDR3 length: 13 amino acids. The CDR3 nucleotides read TGTGCCATGACCCACACAGCGAACACTGAAGCTTTCTTT. Its translation: CAMTHTANTEAFF.

CDR3 sequence (DNA): TGTGCCAGCAGTTTCGGGGTTTTCGAGCAGTACTTC. Encoded protein: CASSFGVFEQYF. V gene TRBV12-3 or TRBV12-4 combines with J gene TRBJ2-7, with a tentative D call TRBD2 (5 bases). The V gene lost 3 bases and the J gene lost 6 bases, with 9 bases spanning the gap. CDR3 length equals 12 residues.

In its sample, this clonotype was seen many times. This sequence joins TRBV5-1 and TRBJ2-7; 8 nucleotides line up with TRBD2. The length of the CDR3 is 15 residues. Germline V CDR1 and CDR2: SGHRS, YFSETQ. Trimming removed 2 bases from V and 7 bases from J; junction bases left unmatched: 11. The CDR3, as DNA: TGCGCCAGCAGCTTTAGGACTAGCTCCCCGGGGGAGCAGTACTTC. Protein sequence: CASSFRTSSPGEQYF.

This clonotype appeared many times. V and J are TRBV20-1 and TRBJ1-2, with 8 bases lining up with TRBD1. Germline V lookup: CDR1 DFQATT, CDR2 SNEGSKA (reference sequence). V lost 4 bases, J lost 4 bases, and 8 bases stayed unmatched. CDR3 size: 14 residues. This CDR3 reads CSATSDREGYGYTF. The CDR3 DNA sequence: TGCAGTGCTACCTCGGACAGGGAGGGCTATGGCTACACCTTC.

V and J are TRBV29-1 and TRBJ2-5; D possibly corresponds to TRBD1 (5 bases). This CDR3 has 14 residues. V lost 6 bases to trimming and J lost 2 bases, with 16 bases between them. CDR1 and CDR2 from the germline V gene are SQVTM and ANQGSEA. The CDR3 sequence is CSVAPTGTQETQYF. Written as DNA, the CDR3 is TGCAGCGTAGCTCCCACAGGCACACAAGAGACCCAGTACTTC.

The chain has TRBV9 and TRBJ1-2, with a weak D call TRBD1 (5 bases). Germline values: CDR1 SGDLS, CDR2 YYNGEE. The CDR3 runs to 15 residues. Deletions cut 0 bases from V and 4 bases from J, with 13 bases between. The CDR3 spells CASSVGAGTAYGYTF. DNA of the CDR3: TGTGCCAGCAGCGTAGGAGCGGGGACGGCCTATGGCTACACCTTC.

The gene calls are TRBV7-2 and TRBJ2-5; D is ambiguous. The CDR3 consists of 15 residues. CDR1 and CDR2 from the germline V gene are SGHTA and FQGNSA. Trimming took off 4 bases at V and 4 bases at J, with 16 bases between the two ends. The CDR3 loop reads CASSSPRGAAETQYF. CDR3 nucleotide sequence: TGTGCCAGCAGCTCTCCTCGCGGCGCGGCAGAGACCCAGTACTTC.

The chain joins TRBV7-8 to TRBJ2-7; 7 nucleotides agree with TRBD1. With 0 bases clipped from V and 3 bases from J, the junction kept 14 bases outside the gene matches. The CDR3 has 18 residues. Germline V lookup: CDR1 SGHVS, CDR2 FQNEAQ. CDR3 region: CASSLAWGRDSRLYEQYF. Here the CDR3 DNA reads TGTGCCAGCAGCTTAGCGTGGGGCCGGGACAGCAGACTCTACGAGCAGTACTTC.

This clonotype was seen ten or more times. The chain has TRBV20-1 and TRBJ2-7; D gene uncertain. Germline CDR1 DFQATT, CDR2 SNEGSKA (reference sequence). This CDR3 comprises 13 residues. V lost 5 bases and J 4 bases, leaving 15 bases between the germline ends. The DNA for the CDR3 is TGCAGTGCTTCGAACAGTTTTCTATACGAGCAGTACTTC. It encodes CSASNSFLYEQYF.

This clonotype was counted only a few times. The V call is TRBV10-3, the J call TRBJ2-3, with D unclear. Germline values: CDR1 ENHRY, CDR2 SYGVKD. V was cut by 2 bases and J by 7 bases, with 4 bases left in between. This CDR3 has 11 residues. CDR3 bases: TGTGCCATCAGTGAGATATATACGCAGTATTTT. Translating gives CAISEIYTQYF.

The V call is TRBV6-1, the J call TRBJ2-7, with 7 positions matching TRBD1. The CDR3 has 13 residues. Germline CDR1 and CDR2: MNHNS and SASEGT. Trimming took 5 bases from V and 2 from J; bases not matched to a gene: 3. DNA of the CDR3: TGTGCCAGCAGTAGGGACAGTCCCTACGAGCAGTACTTC. Encoded protein: CASSRDSPYEQYF.

This clonotype was recorded at least ten times. The J gene is TRBJ2-1, the V gene TRBV27; 9 bases match TRBD2. The CDR3 runs to 13 residues. Losses at the gene ends were 8 bases for V and 4 bases for J; bases not matched to a gene: 3. Germline CDR1 and CDR2: MNHEY and SMNVEV (reference sequence). DNA for the CDR3: TGTGCCAGCGGAAGCGGGGGGTACAATGAGCAGTTCTTC. Protein product: CASGSGGYNEQFF.

This clonotype is categorized as medium-sized. The chain couples TRBV20-1 to TRBJ2-3, with unresolved D. The CDR3 has 15 residues. Trimming took 1 base from V and 1 from J, leaving 12 bases between them. Germline values: CDR1 DFQATT, CDR2 SNEGSKA (reference sequence). The CDR3 DNA is TGCAGTGCTAGAGCGTCACCCCGAGGCACAGATACGCAGTATTTT. Its translation is CSARASPRGTDTQYF.

V gene TRBV5-1 combines with J gene TRBJ2-5, with D uncertain. This CDR3 spans 16 amino acids. The germline gives CDR1 SGHRS, CDR2 YFSETQ. Between the trimmed V and J ends, which lost 0 bases and 1 base, there was a span of 13 bases. CDR3 sequence (DNA): TGCGCCAGCAGCTTGGCCGCGCGACAATCCCAAGAGACCCAGTACTTC. Translating gives CASSLAARQSQETQYF.

This clonotype has at least ten counts. This rearrangement joins TRBV29-1 to TRBJ2-5, with a tentative D call TRBD1 (6 bases). This CDR3 comprises 16 residues. V was cut by 0 bases and J by 7 bases, with 21 bases left in between. The germline V gene has CDR1 SQVTM and CDR2 ANQGSEA. CDR3 loop: CSVEDLGRGSYGTQYF. The CDR3 DNA is TGCAGCGTTGAAGATCTTGGCAGGGGATCATACGGGACCCAGTACTTC.

In this sample, this clonotype turned up many times. The V gene is TRBV29-1, the J gene TRBJ2-1; 9 bases map to TRBD2. Germline V gene sequence: CDR1 SQVTM, CDR2 ANQGSEA. V lost 0 bases to trimming and J lost 8 bases; unmatched junction nucleotides: 11. The CDR3 covers 16 residues. The CDR3, as DNA: TGCAGCGTTGAAGATGTCGCGCGGGAGGGCCGCGATGAGCAGTTCTTC. Translated, it gives CSVEDVAREGRDEQFF.

The chain joins TRBV20-1 to TRBJ1-2, with TRBD1 matching 10 bases. V lost 4 bases to trimming and J lost 2 bases; unmatched junction nucleotides: 7. Per the germline V gene, CDR1 is DFQATT and CDR2 is SNEGSKA (reference sequence). This CDR3 region has 15 residues. CDR3 protein: CSAKPGTGANYGYTF. Here the CDR3 DNA reads TGCAGTGCTAAACCAGGGACAGGGGCGAACTATGGCTACACCTTC.

This clonotype has a handful of counts. V gene TRBV6-1 combines with J gene TRBJ2-7, with TRBD1 as a possible D gene (7 bases). The CDR3 is 14 amino acids. The V gene lost 6 bases and the J gene lost 3 bases, with 15 bases spanning the gap. Germline V gene data show CDR1 as MNHNS and CDR2 as SASEGT. CDR3 DNA sequence: TGTGCCAGCAGACAATACAGGGGACTCTACGAGCAGTACTTC. Amino acid sequence: CASRQYRGLYEQYF.

The chain recombines TRBV12-3 or TRBV12-4 with TRBJ2-5; 10 bases are shared with TRBD2. CDR3 length: 14 residues. V dropped 6 bases and J dropped 10; count of bases not matched to a gene: 11. CDR3 loop: CASSSSGGASNQYF. CDR3 DNA sequence: TGTGCCAGCAGCTCCAGCGGGGGGGCCTCTAACCAGTACTTC.

This clonotype was recorded at least ten times. In DNA form, the CDR3 reads TGTGCCAGCAGCCGACAGGGATACCAGCCCCAGCATTTT. As protein: CASSRQGYQPQHF. The V call is TRBV12-3 or TRBV12-4, the J call TRBJ1-5; 7 bases align to TRBD1. V lost 6 bases, J lost 7 bases, and 6 bases stayed unmatched. The CDR3 sequence is 13 residues long.

The genes are TRBV11-2 and TRBJ2-3, with D possibly matching TRBD2 (6 bases). The length of the CDR3 is 17 residues. V was cut by 3 bases and J by 3 bases, with 19 bases left in between. CDR1 SGHAT and CDR2 FQNNGV come from the germline V gene. CDR3 coding DNA: TGTGCCAGCAGCTTGATGGGCGGGACCCCGAGTACAGATACGCAGTATTTT. Translated: CASSLMGGTPSTDTQYF.

The CDR3 loop is CASSLVPGGSYEQYF. The CDR3 DNA follows: TGTGCCAGCAGTTTAGTTCCGGGGGGCTCCTACGAGCAGTACTTC. The gene calls are TRBV27 and TRBJ2-7; 7 nucleotides align to TRBD2. The CDR3 is 15 amino acids. After removal of 2 bases from V and 0 bases from J, the junction contained 4 bases not matched to a gene. CDR1 is MNHEY and CDR2 is SMNVEV in the germline V gene (reference sequence).

This clonotype turned up a few times. The rearrangement links TRBV6-1 to TRBJ2-1; unclear D gene. Germline V gene data show CDR1 as MNHNS and CDR2 as SASEGT. V was shortened by 10 bases and J by 2 bases, with 12 bases between the two germline ends. The CDR3 consists of 13 residues. The CDR3, as DNA: TGTGCCAACCGGGCCCTCGCCTACAATGAGCAGTTCTTC. Protein sequence: CANRALAYNEQFF.

The V gene is TRBV15, the J gene TRBJ2-4, with D perhaps matching TRBD2 (6 bases). Trimming stripped 5 bases from V and 1 base from J, with 18 bases between. The CDR3 contains 17 residues. CDR1 is LNHNV and CDR2 is YYDKDF in the germline V gene (reference sequence). CDR3 amino acids: CATSEIPGLPAKNIQYF. CDR3 DNA: TGTGCCACCAGCGAGATCCCCGGACTACCGGCCAAAAACATTCAGTACTTC.